These 31 T cell receptor beta chains were sequenced from one sample in a study of blood T cell repertoires in COVID-19. Produced via immunoSEQ multiplex PCR; TCRdb's table is partial and in-frame only. The repertoire holds 150,000 to 200,000 clones, with roughly 88% as singletons. Sequenced material: peripheral blood. Receptors were obtained from a man in his 60s with acute or convalescent COVID-19.

With respect to this clone: The same CDR3 can be traced to other DNA sequences in this sample. The chain couples TRBV28 to TRBJ2-2; a possible D gene is TRBD2 (5 bases). Between the trimmed V and J ends, which lost 6 bases and 1 base, there was a span of 6 bases. CDR3 size: 13 residues. The germline CDR1 and CDR2 sequences are MDHEN and SYDVKM. CDR3 coding DNA: TGTGCCAGCAGAGAGGGGAACACCGGGGAGCTGTTTTTT. Translated, it gives CASREGNTGELFF.

The J gene is TRBJ1-2, the V gene TRBV11-1, with D unclear. The ends were cut back, 7 bases at V and 8 bases at J, with 26 bases in the middle. The CDR3 has 16 amino acids. Germline loops: CDR1 SGHAT, CDR2 FQDESV (reference sequence). CDR3 in DNA: TGTGCCAGCACCCCACCGACACCCCAGTCGGGATTGGGCTACACCTTC. Its translation is CASTPPTPQSGLGYTF. The variable domain in full, completed from reference TRBV11-1 and TRBJ1-2, reads EAEVAQSPRYKITEKSQAVAFWCDPISGHATLYWYRQILGQGPELLVQFQDESVVDDSQLPKDRFSAERLKGVDSTLKIQPAELGDSAMYLCASTPPTPQSGLGYTFGSGTRLTVV.

The chain links TRBV5-5 to TRBJ2-5; D uncertain. The CDR3 totals 13 residues. Germline CDR1 SGHKS, CDR2 YYEKEE (reference sequence). V lost 0 bases and J lost 5, with 8 bases in between. The CDR3 coding sequence is TGTGCCAGCAGCTTGGTGTCTATCGAGACCCAGTACTTC. Protein: CASSLVSIETQYF.

The J gene is TRBJ1-3, the V gene TRBV21-1; TRBD1, the D gene given by the table, was not confirmed from the DNA. TRBV21-1 counts as a pseudogene. The CDR3 extends over 18 amino acids. CDR3 sequence: CASTRVFTGAHSGNTIYF. The DNA of the CDR3 is TGTGCCAGCACCCGGGTCTTTACAGGGGCCCACTCTGGAAACACCATATATTTT.

The V and J genes are TRBV30 and TRBJ2-1; TRBD1 agrees at 8 bases. There are 14 residues in the CDR3. CDR1 GTSNPN and CDR2 SVGIG come from the germline V gene (reference sequence). V shed 3 bases and J 4 bases; nucleotides not matched to a gene: 5. The CDR3 is CAWRKRDRYNEQFF. In DNA form, the CDR3 reads TGTGCCTGGAGAAAACGGGACAGGTACAATGAGCAGTTCTTC.

The V and J genes are TRBV19 and TRBJ2-1; TRBD2 matches at 8 bases. CDR3 length equals 14 residues. The J segment lost 9 bases and the V segment lost 5 bases, leaving 9 bases of the junction unmatched. Germline CDR1 and CDR2: LNHDA and SQIVND (reference sequence). The CDR3 DNA reads TGTGCCAGTAGTGCCCAGCGGGAGTCGCGTGAGCAGTTCTTC. Residues: CASSAQRESREQFF.

The gene calls are TRBV3-1 (or the pseudogene TRBV3-2) and TRBJ1-1; 7 nucleotides agree with TRBD1. The germline CDR1 and CDR2 sequences are LGHDT and YNNKEL (reference sequence). The J segment lost 2 bases and the V segment lost 6 bases, leaving 9 bases of the junction unmatched. This CDR3 region has 15 residues. CDR3 nucleotide sequence: TGTGCCAGCAGACCCCGGGACAGATCAAACACTGAAGCTTTCTTT. Translated: CASRPRDRSNTEAFF.

The chain is built from TRBV10-3 and TRBJ2-5; possibly TRBD2 for D (5 bases). This CDR3 region has 13 residues. Germline lookup yields CDR1 ENHRY and CDR2 SYGVKD. Deletions cut 7 bases from V and 4 bases from J, with 13 bases between. This CDR3 is CAIKEALRETQYF. As DNA, the CDR3 is TGTGCCATCAAGGAGGCTTTGAGAGAGACCCAGTACTTC.

This clone was found once. The gene calls are TRBV5-5 and TRBJ2-1; D ambiguous. The ends were cut back, 0 bases at V and 7 bases at J, with 5 bases in the middle. From germline, CDR1 is SGHKS and CDR2 YYEKEE (reference sequence). CDR3 length equals 12 residues. Here the CDR3 reads CASSLAGNEQFF. The CDR3, as DNA: TGTGCCAGCAGCTTGGCAGGAAATGAGCAGTTCTTC.

The chain is built from TRBV5-6 and TRBJ2-7; 14 nucleotides agree with TRBD2. The CDR3 loop spans 16 amino acids. Germline V CDR1 and CDR2: SGHDT, YYEEEE. V lost 5 bases and J lost 6; bases outside the gene matches: 10. The CDR3 sequence: CASRNGLAGGVSEQYF. The CDR3 DNA sequence: TGTGCCAGCAGAAATGGACTAGCGGGAGGTGTAAGCGAGCAGTACTTC.

The rearrangement uses TRBV11-3 and TRBJ2-1, with a weak D call TRBD1 (5 bases). V lost 3 bases and J lost 8, with 14 bases in between. Germline CDR1 reads SGHNT; CDR2 reads YENEEA. There are 14 residues in the CDR3. The CDR3 DNA follows: TGTGCCAGCAGCTTTCGACAGTTTACCCATGAGCAGTTCTTC. It yields the protein CASSFRQFTHEQFF.

In this sample, this clone turned up a few times. The V and J genes are TRBV7-2 and TRBJ2-7; 14 bases match TRBD2. CDR1 SGHTA and CDR2 FQGNSA come from the germline V gene. The CDR3 length is 16 residues. Trimming removed 5 bases from V and 4 bases from J; junction bases left unmatched: 7. In DNA form, the CDR3 reads TGTGCCAGCAGCCTAGGGACTAGCGGGAGCGGATACGAGCAGTACTTC. This translates into CASSLGTSGSGYEQYF. Filled out from reference TRBV7-2 and TRBJ2-7, the complete variable domain reads GAGVSQSPSNKVTEKGKDVELRCDPISGHTALYWYRQSLGQGLEFLIYFQGNSAPDKSGLPSDRFSAERTGGSVSTLTIQRTQQEDSAVYLCASSLGTSGSGYEQYFGPGTRLTVT.

The sample holds a few counts of this clone. The chain couples TRBV19 to TRBJ1-2; TRBD1 is a possible D gene (6 bases). CDR3 size: 14 residues. V was cut by 4 bases and J by 0 bases, with 9 bases left in between. CDR1 and CDR2 from the germline V gene are LNHDA and SQIVND (reference sequence). The chain's CDR3 is CASSTPGANYGYTF. CDR3 nucleotide sequence: TGTGCCAGTAGTACCCCAGGGGCTAACTATGGCTACACCTTC.

This clone occurred a few times. The V call is TRBV19, the J call TRBJ1-5; 7 bases align to TRBD1. Germline CDR1 LNHDA, CDR2 SQIVND (reference sequence). J was trimmed by 1 base and V by 5 bases; bases with no gene match: 5. The CDR3 is made up of 15 amino acids. The CDR3 DNA follows: TGTGCCAGTAGTGGCCGGGACAGAAGCAATCAGCCCCAGCATTTT. Translating gives CASSGRDRSNQPQHF.

The chain links TRBV11-1 to TRBJ2-7; 12 bases align to TRBD2. The CDR3 extends over 15 amino acids. V gave up 5 bases and J gave up 9 bases; unmatched junction bases: 11. Germline-derived CDR1 and CDR2 are SGHAT and FQDESV (reference sequence). This CDR3 is CASSPLAGGPSVQYF. CDR3 coding DNA: TGTGCCAGCAGCCCCCTAGCGGGAGGGCCGAGTGTGCAGTACTTC.

The rearrangement links TRBV7-2 to TRBJ2-7; 14 bases map to TRBD2. Trimming took 5 bases from V and 6 from J; bases not matched to a gene: 3. The CDR3 spans 14 residues. Germline CDR1 reads SGHTA; CDR2 reads FQGNSA. The CDR3: CASSAGLAGGEQYF. DNA for the CDR3: TGTGCCAGCAGCGCAGGACTAGCGGGAGGCGAGCAGTACTTC.

The chain joins TRBV5-6 to TRBJ1-2; TRBD1 is a possible D gene (5 bases). The V and J ends lost 2 bases and 4 bases respectively, with 21 bases between them. The CDR3 runs to 17 residues. Germline V gene lookup returns CDR1 SGHDT and CDR2 YYEEEE. This CDR3 reads CASSFKGRAQGGYGYTF. In DNA, the CDR3 is TGTGCCAGCAGCTTTAAAGGCCGGGCCCAGGGTGGCTATGGCTACACCTTC.

The CDR3 spells CASSDGSQGVNQPQHF. As DNA, the CDR3 is TGTGCCAGCAGTGATGGAAGCCAGGGGGTTAATCAGCCCCAGCATTTT. The gene calls are TRBV6-1 and TRBJ1-5, with 7 bases aligning to TRBD1. The CDR3 has 16 amino acids. The germline V gene encodes CDR1 MNHNS and CDR2 SASEGT. The ends lost 3 bases at V and 4 bases at J; junction bases unmatched: 9.

CDR3 sequence: CASSLSRGSQETQYF. The CDR3 nucleotides read TGTGCCAGCAGCTTAAGTAGGGGGTCTCAAGAGACCCAGTACTTC. V usage is TRBV11-1 and J usage is TRBJ2-5; weak D call: TRBD1 (6 bases). Germline CDR1 and CDR2: SGHAT and FQDESV (reference sequence). The CDR3 totals 15 residues. V was shortened by 2 bases and J by 2 bases, with 12 bases between the two germline ends.

DNA for the CDR3: TGTGCCAGCAGCCCGGGACTAGCGGGAGTTGGTGAGCAGTTCTTC. It codes for CASSPGLAGVGEQFF. This chain uses TRBV5-4 with TRBJ2-1; TRBD2 aligns across 14 bases. This CDR3 is built from 15 residues. Germline V CDR1 and CDR2: SGHNT, YYREEE (reference sequence). Losses at the gene ends were 4 bases for V and 9 bases for J; bases not matched to a gene: 6.

This rearrangement joins TRBV3-1 (or the pseudogene TRBV3-2) to TRBJ1-1; no definite D call. Trimming cost V 4 bases and J 4 bases, with 19 bases left between them. The CDR3 is made up of 16 amino acids. Germline CDR1 reads LGHDT; CDR2 reads YNNKEL (reference sequence). The CDR3 DNA reads TGTGCCAGCAGCCGAACGTCACTTACGTCTGGCACTGAAGCTTTCTTT. It is translated as CASSRTSLTSGTEAFF.

The chain links TRBV9 to TRBJ1-5; tentatively, D is TRBD1 (6 bases). Germline CDR1 is SGDLS and CDR2 is YYNGEE. CDR3 size: 16 residues. Between the trimmed V and J ends, which lost 4 bases and 2 bases, there was a span of 16 bases. The CDR3 bases are TGTGCCAGCAGCCCGGAGGGGGGGCCGGGCAATCAGCCCCAGCATTTT. As protein: CASSPEGGPGNQPQHF.

The chain is built from TRBV30 and TRBJ2-1; 14 bases are a match to TRBD2. The CDR3 has 19 residues. Germline V gene data show CDR1 as GTSNPN and CDR2 as SVGIG (reference sequence). The J segment lost 1 base and the V segment lost 0 bases, leaving 8 bases of the junction unmatched. The DNA of the CDR3 is TGTGCCTGGAGTGTACGACTAGCGGGGGGGCTCGGGTCCTACAATGAGCAGTTCTTC. Its protein is CAWSVRLAGGLGSYNEQFF.

The DNA of the CDR3 is TGTGCCAGCAGCCACCGGGAGAGCGAGACCTCCGAGCAGTACTTC. Protein: CASSHRESETSEQYF. V usage is TRBV11-1 and J usage is TRBJ2-7, with D possibly being TRBD2 (6 bases). The germline gives CDR1 SGHAT, CDR2 FQDESV (reference sequence). Trimming took off 5 bases at V and 6 bases at J, with 20 bases between the two ends. The CDR3 covers 15 residues.

The chain uses TRBV2 and TRBJ1-2, with D perhaps TRBD1 (5 bases). This CDR3 is 13 amino acids long. Trimming pared 7 bases from V and 1 base from J, leaving 10 bases between. CDR1 SNHLY and CDR2 FYNNEI come from the germline V gene. Here the CDR3 reads CASMGGGNYGYTF. The CDR3 DNA follows: TGTGCCAGCATGGGGGGAGGTAACTATGGCTACACCTTC.

The V call is TRBV7-3, the J call TRBJ2-7, with TRBD1 matching 9 bases. Trimming took 2 bases from V and 3 from J; bases not matched to a gene: 5. CDR1 and CDR2 from the germline V gene are SGHTA and FQGTGA. The CDR3 has 15 amino acids. CDR3 residues: CASSLGPTGGYEQYF. The CDR3, as DNA: TGTGCCAGCAGCTTAGGGCCGACAGGGGGCTACGAGCAGTACTTC.

V gene TRBV3-1 (or the pseudogene TRBV3-2) combines with J gene TRBJ1-6; TRBD1 might be the D (6 bases). Germline CDR1 and CDR2: LGHDT and YNNKEL (reference sequence). V gave up 4 bases and J gave up 6 bases, with 16 bases separating them. This CDR3 has 16 amino acids. The CDR3 DNA reads TGTGCCAGCAGCCTTAACCAGGGGTCCCTTAATTCACCCCTCCACTTT. Translated, it gives CASSLNQGSLNSPLHF.

The V and J genes are TRBV27 and TRBJ2-1, with 9 bases identical to TRBD2. CDR3 length: 18 amino acids. V was pared by 2 bases and J by 8 bases, with 16 bases of the junction left unmatched. Germline V gene sequence: CDR1 MNHEY, CDR2 SMNVEV (reference sequence). As DNA, the CDR3 is TGTGCCAGCAGTTTACTGGGGAGTAGCGGGAGTGTTCTGGATGAGCAGTTCTTC. It specifies CASSLLGSSGSVLDEQFF.

The rearrangement links TRBV5-4 to TRBJ1-3, with D maybe TRBD1 (6 bases). From germline, CDR1 is SGHNT and CDR2 YYREEE (reference sequence). V lost 3 bases and J 4 bases, leaving 26 bases between the germline ends. The CDR3 has 19 residues. For the CDR3, the DNA is TGTGCCAGCAGCTCGAGGGGGGGGCTGGCCGATAGAAAAGGAAACACCATATATTTT. Encoded protein: CASSSRGGLADRKGNTIYF.

This chain connects TRBV2 to TRBJ2-5; 9 bases are shared with TRBD1. Losses at the gene ends were 6 bases for V and 3 bases for J; bases not matched to a gene: 8. The V gene's germline CDR1 is SNHLY and CDR2 FYNNEI. The length of the CDR3 is 15 residues. For the CDR3, the DNA is TGTGCCAGCAGCGCAAACAGGGGGCGCGAAGAGACCCAGTACTTC. This gives the protein CASSANRGREETQYF. Full variable domain (outside the CDR3, taken from reference TRBV2 and TRBJ2-5): EPEVTQTPSHQVTQMGQEVILRCVPISNHLYFYWYRQILGQKVEFLVSFYNNEISEKSEIFDDQFSVERPDGSNFTLKIRSTKLEDSAMYFCASSANRGREETQYFGPGTRLLVL.

This clone is a singleton in its sample. The chain recombines TRBV6-5 with TRBJ2-2, with a tentative D call TRBD2 (5 bases). The CDR3 sequence is 15 residues long. V lost 6 bases and J 7 bases, leaving 18 bases between the germline ends. Germline V gene lookup returns CDR1 MNHEY and CDR2 SVGAGI. This CDR3 reads CASRRPGSGGGELFF. In nucleotides, the CDR3 is TGTGCCAGCAGGCGACCGGGATCCGGTGGCGGGGAGCTGTTTTTT.